This T cell receptor (beta chain) originates from a study of T cell responses to AZD1222 COVID-19 vaccine. Overall study results and limits: Researchers report vaccine-associated CD4 TCRs spanning spike, with dominance at 160-218 and 743-854. With two AZD1222 doses given, Spike-specific TCR breadth and depth both rose.

The V gene's germline CDR1 is MNHEY and CDR2 SMNVEV (reference sequence). Deletions cut 6 bases from V and 3 bases from J, with 12 bases between. This CDR3 comprises 13 residues. Profiled with immunoSEQ multiplex PCR; TCRdb holds only in-frame clones, not every one. The data contain 100,000 to 150,000 clones, around 92% of them singletons. About this clone: Antigen: not known.

The genes are TRBV27 and TRBJ2-7; D possibly uses TRBD1 or TRBD2 (7 bases each). Source: peripheral blood, taken 28 days after the second AZD1222 dose. This TCR was recovered from an adult who received the AZD1222 COVID-19 vaccine. The chain's CDR3 is CASRGGDSYEQYV. CDR3 sequence (DNA): TGTGCCAGCAGGGGGGGGGACAGCTACGAGCAGTACGTC.